This TCR beta chain was recorded in a study of tumor-infiltrating lymphocytes in primary liver carcinoma. The wider study: About 3.5 to 7.13 million productive TCRbeta reads were obtained from the samples, with similar numbers across tissue types. Study-wide results and limits: A significantly higher top-250-clone fraction was found in tumors than in blood (p = 0.039). There were only about 7-25% of top clones found in all five tumor regions.

This CDR3 spans 15 amino acids. Comment on this clonotype: The antigen remains undetermined. A junction boundary mismatches the germline segment, possibly from a read error.

The researchers produced TCR beta cDNA from approximately 0.45 ug total RNA with a constant-region primer. Slightly modified ARM-PCR with three nested multiplex PCR rounds yielded TCR beta libraries. For about 11 cycles apiece, the opening two PCR rounds ran with TRBV1-TRBV30 forward primers and a C-beta reverse primer. Each CDR3 protein gets one entry after TCRdb re-called the multiplex PCR reads with MiXCR. The profile shows approximately 76,000 distinct CDR3 sequences, 60% to 80% of them singletons. The study co-extracted DNA and RNA from roughly 20-30 mg of unsorted bulk tissue. All of the tumor samples contained over 75% viable tumor cells.

Specimen: liver tumor tissue from sampling region 4. Described subset: tumor region T4, right-lateral pole. The V and J genes are TRBV12-3 or TRBV12-4 and TRBJ1-5; 11 nucleotides agree with TRBD1. The receptor was derived from a woman aged 55-69 years with primary liver carcinoma and hepatitis B virus infection. This chain's CDR3 is CASGLGTGGGQPQHF. In DNA form, the CDR3 reads TGTGCCAGCGGTTTGGGGACAGGGGGGGGTCAGCCCCAGCATTTT.